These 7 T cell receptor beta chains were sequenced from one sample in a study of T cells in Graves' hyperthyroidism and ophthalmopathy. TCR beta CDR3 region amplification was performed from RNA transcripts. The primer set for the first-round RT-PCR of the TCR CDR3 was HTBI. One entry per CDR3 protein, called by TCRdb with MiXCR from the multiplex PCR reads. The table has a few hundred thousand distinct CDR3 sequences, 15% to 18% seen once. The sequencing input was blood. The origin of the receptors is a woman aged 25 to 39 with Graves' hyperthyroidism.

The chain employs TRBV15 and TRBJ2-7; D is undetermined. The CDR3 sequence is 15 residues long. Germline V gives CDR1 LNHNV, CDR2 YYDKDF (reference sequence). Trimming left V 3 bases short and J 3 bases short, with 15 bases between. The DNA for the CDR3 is TGTGCCACCAGCAGGCAGACTGGCTTTATCTACGAGCAGTACTTC. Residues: CATSRQTGFIYEQYF.

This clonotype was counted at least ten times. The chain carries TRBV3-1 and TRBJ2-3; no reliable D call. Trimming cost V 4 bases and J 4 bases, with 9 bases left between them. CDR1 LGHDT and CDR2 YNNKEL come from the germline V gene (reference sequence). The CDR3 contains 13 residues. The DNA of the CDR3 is TGTGCCAGCAGCCTTAATAAGGCAGATACGCAGTATTTT. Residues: CASSLNKADTQYF.

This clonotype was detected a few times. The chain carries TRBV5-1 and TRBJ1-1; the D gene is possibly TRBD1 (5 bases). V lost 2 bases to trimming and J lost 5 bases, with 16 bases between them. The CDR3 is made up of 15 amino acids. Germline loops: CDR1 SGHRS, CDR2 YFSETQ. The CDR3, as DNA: TGCGCCAGCAGCTTCACCCCGCAGGGTTGGACTGAAGCTTTCTTT. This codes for CASSFTPQGWTEAFF.

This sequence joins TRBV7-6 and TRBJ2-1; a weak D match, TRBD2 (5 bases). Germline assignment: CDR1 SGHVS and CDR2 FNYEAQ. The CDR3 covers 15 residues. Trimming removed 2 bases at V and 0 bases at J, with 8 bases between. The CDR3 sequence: CASSLIARSYNEQFF. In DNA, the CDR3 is TGTGCCAGCAGCTTAATAGCGCGCTCCTACAATGAGCAGTTCTTC.

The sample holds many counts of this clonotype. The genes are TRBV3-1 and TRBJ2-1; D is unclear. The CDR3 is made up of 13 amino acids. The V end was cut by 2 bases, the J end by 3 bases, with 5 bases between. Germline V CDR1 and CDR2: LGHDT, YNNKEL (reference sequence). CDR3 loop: CASSQYRYNEQFF. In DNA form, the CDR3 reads TGTGCCAGCAGCCAATATCGCTACAATGAGCAGTTCTTC.

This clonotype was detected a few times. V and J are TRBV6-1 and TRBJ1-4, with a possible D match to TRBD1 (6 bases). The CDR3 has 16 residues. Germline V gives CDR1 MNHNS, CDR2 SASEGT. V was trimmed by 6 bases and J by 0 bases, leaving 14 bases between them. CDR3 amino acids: CASSYQQGATNEKLFF. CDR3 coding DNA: TGTGCCAGCAGCTACCAACAGGGAGCAACTAATGAAAAACTGTTTTTT.

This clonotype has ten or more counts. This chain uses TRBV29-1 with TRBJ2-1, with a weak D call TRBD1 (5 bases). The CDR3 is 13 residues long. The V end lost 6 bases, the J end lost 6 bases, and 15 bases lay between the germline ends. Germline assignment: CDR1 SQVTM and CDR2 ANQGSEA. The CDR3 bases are TGCAGCGTCCCAGGGATCCGAGTCAATGAGCAGTTCTTC. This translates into CSVPGIRVNEQFF.